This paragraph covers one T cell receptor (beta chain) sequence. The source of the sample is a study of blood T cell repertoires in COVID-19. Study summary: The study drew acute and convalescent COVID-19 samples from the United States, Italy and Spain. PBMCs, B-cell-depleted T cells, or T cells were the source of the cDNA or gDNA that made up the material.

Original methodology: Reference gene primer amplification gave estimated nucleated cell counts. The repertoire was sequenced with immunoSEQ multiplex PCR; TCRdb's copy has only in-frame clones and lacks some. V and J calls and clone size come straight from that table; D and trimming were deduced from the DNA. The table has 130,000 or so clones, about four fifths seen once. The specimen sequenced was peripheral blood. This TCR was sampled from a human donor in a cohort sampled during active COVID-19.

CDR3 region: CASSLRDHGGLVYEQYF. Here the CDR3 DNA reads TGTGCCAGCAGCCTGAGAGACCACGGCGGACTAGTCTACGAGCAGTACTTC. The chain carries TRBV5-5 and TRBJ2-7, with 7 nucleotides matching TRBD2. Germline CDR1 SGHKS, CDR2 YYEKEE (reference sequence). V was clipped by 4 bases and J by 3 bases; unmatched bases: 16. The CDR3 is 17 amino acids.